This T cell receptor (beta chain) derives from a study of T cell repertoires in cytomegalovirus infection. Study as a whole: Shared public TCR beta signatures pointed to both CMV infection and a matching HLA type. Findings and limits, study-wide: People with CMV and the relevant HLA were identified by cumulative public TCR beta family frequency.

Using its own MiXCR run on the reads, TCRdb lists one record per CDR3 protein. The sample has under 350,000 distinct CDR3 sequences, more than 9% seen once. This clonotype was seen a few times. Its target is unknown. Sequencing was done on a sample of PBMCs. The receptor comes from a human donor in good health (CMV status not recorded). Some clones in this sample may be carry-over from other donors' samples.

The CDR3: CASSLESAALNTEAFF. In DNA form, the CDR3 reads TGCGCCAGCAGCTTGGAGTCGGCGGCCCTGAACACTGAAGCTTTCTTT. V usage is TRBV5-1 and J usage is TRBJ1-1; D uncertain. V lost 0 bases to trimming and J lost 0 bases, with 12 bases between them. The CDR3 length is 16 residues. The V gene's germline CDR1 is SGHRS and CDR2 YFSETQ.